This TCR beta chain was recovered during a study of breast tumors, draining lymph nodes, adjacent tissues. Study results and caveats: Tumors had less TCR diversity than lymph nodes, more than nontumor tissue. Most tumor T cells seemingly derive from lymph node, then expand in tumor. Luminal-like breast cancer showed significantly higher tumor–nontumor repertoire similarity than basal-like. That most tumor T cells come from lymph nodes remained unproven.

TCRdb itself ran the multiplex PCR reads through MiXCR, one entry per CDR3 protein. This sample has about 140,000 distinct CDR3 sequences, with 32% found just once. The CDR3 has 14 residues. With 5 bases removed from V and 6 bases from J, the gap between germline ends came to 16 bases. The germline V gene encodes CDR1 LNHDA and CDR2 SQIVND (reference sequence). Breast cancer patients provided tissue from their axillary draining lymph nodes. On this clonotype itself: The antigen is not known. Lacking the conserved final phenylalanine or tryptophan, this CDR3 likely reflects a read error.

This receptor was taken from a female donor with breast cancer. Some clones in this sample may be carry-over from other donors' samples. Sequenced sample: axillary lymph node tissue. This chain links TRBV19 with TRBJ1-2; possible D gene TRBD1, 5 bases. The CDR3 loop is CASSPTGDANGYTL. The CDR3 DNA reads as TGTGCCAGTAGTCCAACGGGGGACGCAAATGGCTACACCCTC.